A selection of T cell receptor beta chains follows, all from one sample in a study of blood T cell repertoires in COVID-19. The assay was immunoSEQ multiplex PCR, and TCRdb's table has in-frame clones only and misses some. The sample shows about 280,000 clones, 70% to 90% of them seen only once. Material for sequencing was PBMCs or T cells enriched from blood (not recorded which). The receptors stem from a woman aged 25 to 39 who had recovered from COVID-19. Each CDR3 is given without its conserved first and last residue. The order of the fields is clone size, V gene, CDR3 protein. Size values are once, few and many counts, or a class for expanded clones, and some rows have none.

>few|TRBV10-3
AIRAPRTSGDTGELF
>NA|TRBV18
ASSLSGTANTEAF
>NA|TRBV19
ASRPGQWGQETQY
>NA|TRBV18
ASSPIWRAAGANVLT
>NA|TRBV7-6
ASSLVYGGEFGAF
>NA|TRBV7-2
ASSPLAGRWETQY
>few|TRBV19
ATDRGGVTEAF
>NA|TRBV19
ASSSGQVQDTQY
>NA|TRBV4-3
ASSQELPGTEAF
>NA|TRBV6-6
ASNGKGQGAFQPQH
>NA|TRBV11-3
ASSLRQGSGNTIY
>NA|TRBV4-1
ASSQEGGRSIT
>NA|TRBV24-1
ATSDLVGTGLDYEQY
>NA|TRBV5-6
ASSGDRDHYEQY
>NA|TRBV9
ASSPPARDMNTEAF
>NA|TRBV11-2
ASSLLTRGTEAF
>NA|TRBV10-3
AISTFTTGTDTQY
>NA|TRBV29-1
SVIWGAGNTIY
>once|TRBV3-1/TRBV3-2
ASSRDGLAATDTQY
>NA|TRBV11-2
ASSYQQDYEQY
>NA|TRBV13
ASSFFVSGSYEQY
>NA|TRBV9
ASSEGPGLLEQY
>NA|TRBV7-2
ASSSRTANYGYT
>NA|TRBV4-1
ASSYNPPGTDTQY
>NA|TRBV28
ASSLVAGANTEAF
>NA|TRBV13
ASGEETQY
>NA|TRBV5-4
ASSSQRGLEGTQY
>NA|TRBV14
ASSQEAVLDRYSYEQY
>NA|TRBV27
ASSDRGNSGANVLT
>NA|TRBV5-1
ASSYDNGYT
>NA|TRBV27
ASSLGGGYRENTEAF
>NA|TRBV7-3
ASSLGQGVYEQY
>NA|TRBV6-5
ASSFTPPGYEQY
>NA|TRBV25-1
ASSDGTGSGNTIY
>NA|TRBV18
ASSPQGEEAF
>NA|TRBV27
ASSFLTSTGGSDLF
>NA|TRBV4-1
ASSQEGRQGGSYNSPLH
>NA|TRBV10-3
AITSEPSSYEQY
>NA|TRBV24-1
ATASGTEPNEKLF
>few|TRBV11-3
ASSLGGSHNEQF
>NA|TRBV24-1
ATQRGSRPEAF
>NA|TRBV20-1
SASWRRVPYEQY
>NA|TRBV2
ASIVAREQF
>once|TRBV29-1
SVEFKAGVNTEAF
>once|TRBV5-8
ASSFHRSSTDTQY
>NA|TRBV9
ASSVGQGIPNNEQF
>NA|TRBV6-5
ASRHGQGIQETQY